Listed below are T cell receptor beta chains from one sample, sequenced in a study of cytomegalovirus exposure and HLA in healthy donors. Method: immunoSEQ multiplex PCR; TCRdb's copy keeps in-frame clones and lacks some. The sample records about 43,000 clones, roughly half being singletons. The sequenced sample was PBMCs. These receptors were taken from a man aged 55 to 70 in good health and CMV-seronegative. Each CDR3 is given with its conserved first and last residue. A D gene is named only where the DNA matches it firmly. Expanded clones are given a class, and other clones once, few, many or no size at all.

-	-	TRBV6-5	TRBJ1-2	TGTGCCAGCAGTCAAGACAGGTTCTATGGCTACACCTTC	CASSQDRFYGYTF
few	TRBD2	TRBV5-1	TRBJ2-7	TGCGCCAGCAGCTTGGCTCTAGCGGGGAGCTCCTACGAGCAGTACTTC	CASSLALAGSSYEQYF
once	-	TRBV29-1	TRBJ2-2	TGCAGCGTTACAGGAGCGAACACCGGGGAGCTGTTTTTT	CSVTGANTGELFF
-	-	TRBV30	TRBJ2-1	TGTGCCTGGAGTGTAACTCGGGAGCAGTTCTTC	CAWSVTREQFF
-	TRBD2	TRBV7-2	TRBJ2-1	TGTGCCAGCAGCCCGGGTCCCTCAGCGGGGGCCTACAATGAGCAGTTCTTC	CASSPGPSAGAYNEQFF
-	-	TRBV6-1	TRBJ1-5	TGTGCCAGCAGTGACAGGGGAAGTCAGCCCCAGCATTTT	CASSDRGSQPQHF
-	-	TRBV5-1	TRBJ1-5	TGCGCCAGCAGCTTGGGGGGCGCGGATCAGCCCCAGCATTTT	CASSLGGADQPQHF
-	-	TRBV5-4	TRBJ2-7	TGTGCCAGCAGCTCGGCGGGGGCCAGCTCCCCGTACGAGCAGTACTTC	CASSSAGASSPYEQYF
-	TRBD2	TRBV5-1	TRBJ2-7	TGCGCCAGCAGCCTTGCGGGGGAGTGGCAGTACTTC	CASSLAGEWQYF
few	-	TRBV7-8	TRBJ2-1	TGTGCCAGCAGCTTAGACTGGGCAGGAACCTACAATGAGCAGTTCTTC	CASSLDWAGTYNEQFF
once	TRBD2	TRBV6-5	TRBJ2-1	TGTGCCAGCAGTCCCAGCGGGGCCCAGAATGAGCAGTTCTTC	CASSPSGAQNEQFF
-	-	TRBV5-1	TRBJ2-1	TGCGCCAGCAGCTTGGCGAGGGAGCAGTTCTTC	CASSLAREQFF
-	TRBD1	TRBV6-4	TRBJ2-1	TGTGCCAGCAGTGACTCGACAGGGGGCTACAATGAGCAGTTCTTC	CASSDSTGGYNEQFF
-	TRBD2	TRBV7-2	TRBJ2-7	TGTGCCAGCAGCTTAGCAGTGACTAGCGGGAACTCCTACGAGCAGTACTTC	CASSLAVTSGNSYEQYF